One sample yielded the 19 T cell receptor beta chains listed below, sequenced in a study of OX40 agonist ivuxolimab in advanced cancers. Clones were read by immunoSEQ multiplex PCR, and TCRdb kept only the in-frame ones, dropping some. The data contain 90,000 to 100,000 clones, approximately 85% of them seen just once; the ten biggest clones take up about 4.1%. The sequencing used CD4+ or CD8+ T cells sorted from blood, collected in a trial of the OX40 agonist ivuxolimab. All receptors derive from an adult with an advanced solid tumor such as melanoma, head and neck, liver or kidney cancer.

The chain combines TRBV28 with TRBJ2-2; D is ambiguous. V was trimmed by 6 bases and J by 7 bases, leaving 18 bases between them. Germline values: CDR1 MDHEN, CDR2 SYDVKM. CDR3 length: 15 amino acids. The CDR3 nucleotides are TGTGCCAGCAGCCCCGGTGTCCCGAGTTTCGGGGAGCTGTTTTTT. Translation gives CASSPGVPSFGELFF.

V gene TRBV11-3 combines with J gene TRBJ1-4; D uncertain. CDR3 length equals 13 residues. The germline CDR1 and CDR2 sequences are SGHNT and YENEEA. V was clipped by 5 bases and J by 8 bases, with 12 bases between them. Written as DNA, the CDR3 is TGTGCCAGCAGCCAATTGTCGTGGGAAAAACTGTTTTTT. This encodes CASSQLSWEKLFF.

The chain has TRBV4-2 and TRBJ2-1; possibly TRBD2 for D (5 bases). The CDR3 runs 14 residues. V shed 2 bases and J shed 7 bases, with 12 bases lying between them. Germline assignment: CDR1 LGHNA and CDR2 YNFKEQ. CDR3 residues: CASSQPGLGNEQFF. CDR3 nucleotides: TGTGCCAGCAGCCAACCAGGACTCGGAAATGAGCAGTTCTTC.

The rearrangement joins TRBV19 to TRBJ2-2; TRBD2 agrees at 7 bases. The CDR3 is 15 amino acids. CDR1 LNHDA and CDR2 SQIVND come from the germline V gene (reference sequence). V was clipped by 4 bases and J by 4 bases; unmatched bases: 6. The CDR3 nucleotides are TGTGCCAGTAGTACGACTAGCCGCTTCACCGGGGAGCTGTTTTTT. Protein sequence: CASSTTSRFTGELFF.

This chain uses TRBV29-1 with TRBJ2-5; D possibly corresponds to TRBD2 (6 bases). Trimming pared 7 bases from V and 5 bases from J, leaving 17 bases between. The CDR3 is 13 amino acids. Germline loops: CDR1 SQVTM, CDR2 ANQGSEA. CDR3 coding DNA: TGCAGCGCCGGCTTTGGGGACTCCGAGACCCAGTACTTC. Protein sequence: CSAGFGDSETQYF.

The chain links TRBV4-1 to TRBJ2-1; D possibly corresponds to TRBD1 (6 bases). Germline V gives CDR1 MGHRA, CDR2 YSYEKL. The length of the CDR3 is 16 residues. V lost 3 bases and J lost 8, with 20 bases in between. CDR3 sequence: CASSQQTGILGDEQFF. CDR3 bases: TGCGCCAGCAGCCAGCAAACAGGGATTCTGGGGGATGAGCAGTTCTTC.

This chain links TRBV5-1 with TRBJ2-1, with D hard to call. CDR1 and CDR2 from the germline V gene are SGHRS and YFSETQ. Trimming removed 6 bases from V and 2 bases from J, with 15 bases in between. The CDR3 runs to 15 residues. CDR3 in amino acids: CASTPPEAPYNEQFF. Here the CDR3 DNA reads TGCGCCAGCACTCCCCCGGAAGCGCCCTACAATGAGCAGTTCTTC.

CDR3 DNA sequence: TGTGCCAGCAGTGGGACTAGCGGATACGAGCAGTACTTC. It translates to CASSGTSGYEQYF. This chain joins TRBV28 and TRBJ2-7; 11 bases align to TRBD2. J lost 4 bases, V lost 5 bases, and 1 base had no gene match. The CDR3 loop spans 13 amino acids. Germline CDR1 MDHEN, CDR2 SYDVKM.

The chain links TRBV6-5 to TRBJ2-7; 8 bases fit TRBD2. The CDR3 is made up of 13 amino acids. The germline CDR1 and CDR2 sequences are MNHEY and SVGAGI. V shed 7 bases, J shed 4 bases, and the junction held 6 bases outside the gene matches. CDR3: CASTKSGSYEQYF. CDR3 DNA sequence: TGTGCCAGCACCAAAAGCGGGAGTTACGAGCAGTACTTC.

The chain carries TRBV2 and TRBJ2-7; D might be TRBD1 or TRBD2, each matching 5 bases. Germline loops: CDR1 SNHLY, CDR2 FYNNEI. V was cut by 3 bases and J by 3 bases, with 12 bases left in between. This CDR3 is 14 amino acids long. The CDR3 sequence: CASSEQGPHYEQYF. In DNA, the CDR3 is TGTGCCAGCAGTGAGCAGGGACCCCACTACGAGCAGTACTTC.

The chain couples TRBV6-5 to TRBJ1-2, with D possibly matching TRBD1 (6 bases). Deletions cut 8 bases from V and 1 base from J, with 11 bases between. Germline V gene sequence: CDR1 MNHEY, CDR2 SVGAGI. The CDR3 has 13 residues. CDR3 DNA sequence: TGTGCCAGCGGGGGGCCCAGTAACTATGGCTACACCTTC. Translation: CASGGPSNYGYTF.

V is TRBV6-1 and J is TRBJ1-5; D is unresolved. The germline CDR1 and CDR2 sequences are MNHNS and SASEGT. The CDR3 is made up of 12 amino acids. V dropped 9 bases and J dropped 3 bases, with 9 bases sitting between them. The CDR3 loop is CARVSPNQPQHF. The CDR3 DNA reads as TGTGCCAGAGTTAGCCCCAATCAGCCCCAGCATTTT.

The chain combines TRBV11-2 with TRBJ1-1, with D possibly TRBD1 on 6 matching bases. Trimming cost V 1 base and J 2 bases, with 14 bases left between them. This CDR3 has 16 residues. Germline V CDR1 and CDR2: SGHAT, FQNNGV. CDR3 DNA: TGTGCCAGCAGCTTAGGGCCCACAGGGACCAACACTGAAGCTTTCTTT. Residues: CASSLGPTGTNTEAFF.

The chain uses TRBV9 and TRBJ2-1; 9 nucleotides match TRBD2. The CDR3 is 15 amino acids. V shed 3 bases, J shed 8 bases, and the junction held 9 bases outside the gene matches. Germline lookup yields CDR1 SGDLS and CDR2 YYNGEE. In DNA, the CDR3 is TGTGCCAGCAGCGCCGCTCCGGGACTAGCACATGAGCAGTTCTTC. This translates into CASSAAPGLAHEQFF.

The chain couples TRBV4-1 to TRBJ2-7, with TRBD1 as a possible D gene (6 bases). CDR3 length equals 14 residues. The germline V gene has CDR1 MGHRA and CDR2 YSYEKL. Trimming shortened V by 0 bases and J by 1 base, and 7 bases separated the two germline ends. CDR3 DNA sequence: TGCGCCAGCAGCCAAGAGGACAGTTCCTACGAGCAGTACTTC. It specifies CASSQEDSSYEQYF.

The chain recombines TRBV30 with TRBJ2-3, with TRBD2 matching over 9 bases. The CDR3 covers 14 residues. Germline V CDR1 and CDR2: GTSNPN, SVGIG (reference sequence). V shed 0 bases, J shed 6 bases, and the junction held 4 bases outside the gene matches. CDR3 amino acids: CAWSVVAGADTQYF. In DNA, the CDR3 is TGTGCCTGGAGTGTGGTAGCGGGAGCTGATACGCAGTATTTT.

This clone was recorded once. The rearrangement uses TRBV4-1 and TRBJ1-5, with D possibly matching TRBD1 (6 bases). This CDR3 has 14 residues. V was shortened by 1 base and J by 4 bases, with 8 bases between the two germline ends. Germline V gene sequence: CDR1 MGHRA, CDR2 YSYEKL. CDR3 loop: CASSQAGANQPQHF. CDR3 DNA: TGCGCCAGCAGCCAAGCGGGGGCGAATCAGCCCCAGCATTTT.

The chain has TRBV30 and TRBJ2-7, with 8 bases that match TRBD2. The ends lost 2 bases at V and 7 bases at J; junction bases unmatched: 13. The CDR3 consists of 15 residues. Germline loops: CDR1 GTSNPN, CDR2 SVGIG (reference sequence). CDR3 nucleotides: TGTGCCTGGAGTCGAGAGTCGGCGGGAGGACGTGAGCAGTACTTC. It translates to CAWSRESAGGREQYF.

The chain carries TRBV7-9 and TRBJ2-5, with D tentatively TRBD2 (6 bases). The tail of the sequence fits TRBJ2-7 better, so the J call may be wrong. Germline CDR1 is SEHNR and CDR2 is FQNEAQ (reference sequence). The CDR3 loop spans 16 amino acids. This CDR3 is CASLPQGVAVPYEQYF. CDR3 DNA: TGTGCCAGCCTCCCCCAAGGCGTAGCGGTACCATACGAGCAGTACTTC.